Each of the 10 T cell receptor beta chains below was sequenced from the same sample in a study of breast tumors, draining lymph nodes, adjacent tissues (dated by TCRdb to 2016 to 2017). Libraries were built with multiplex PCR. The sample was run on an Illumina HiSeq 2000. The raw public reads went through TCRdb reprocessing: fastp at Q25, MiXCR clone calling, in-frame beta chains kept. Merged by CDR3 protein, the rows form single entries marked with the most common genes and DNA. A total of 20,000 to 25,000 distinct CDR3 sequences appear in this sample, 50% of them only once. Roughly 8.3% of the sample belongs to the ten largest clones. Sequencing was done on a sample of breast tumor tissue. These receptors all stem from a female donor with breast cancer. Some clones in this sample may be carry-over from other donors' samples.

This clonotype was detected ten times or more. The chain recombines TRBV12-5 with TRBJ2-3, with D perhaps matching TRBD2 (6 bases). This CDR3 contains 17 residues. V lost 4 bases and J lost 1, with 18 bases in between. Germline CDR1 LGHNT, CDR2 FRNRAP. CDR3 residues: CASGSRDLPLRTDTQYF. In DNA form, the CDR3 reads TGTGCTAGTGGTTCGCGGGACTTACCACTTCGCACAGATACGCAGTATTTT.

This clonotype was picked up many times. A clone one base away is much larger, so this may be a read error. For the CDR3, the DNA is TGTGCCAGCAGCGTAGCCCCCACCGCCTACGAGCAGTCCTTC. This translates into CASSVAPTAYEQSF. This chain links TRBV9 with TRBJ2-7; no clear D gene. The CDR3 runs 14 residues. Germline-derived CDR1 and CDR2 are SGDLS and YYNGEE.

The rearrangement uses TRBV29-1 and TRBJ1-2; D is unresolved. This CDR3 has 11 residues. V lost 4 bases to trimming and J lost 4 bases, with 7 bases between them. Per the germline V gene, CDR1 is SQVTM and CDR2 is ANQGSEA. The CDR3 DNA is TGCAGCGTTGGCGACGGCTATGGCTACACCTTC. Its translation: CSVGDGYGYTF. The entire variable domain, with the rest obtained from reference TRBV29-1 and TRBJ1-2, is as follows: SAVISQKPSRDICQRGTSLTIQCQVDSQVTMMFWYRQQPGQSLTLIATANQGSEATYESGFVIDKFPISRPNLTFSTLTVSNMSPEDSSIYLCSVGDGYGYTFGSGTRLTVV.

With regard to this clonotype: The germline gene is not matched at one end of the junction; a read error may be the cause. V and J are TRBV6-1 and TRBJ1-1; no clear D. Germline loops: CDR1 MNHNS, CDR2 SASEGT. The CDR3 sequence is 11 residues long. CDR3: CASSREAEALF. The CDR3 nucleotides are TGTGCCAGCAGTAGGGAGGCTGAAGCTCTCTTT.

The rearrangement uses TRBV20-1 and TRBJ2-1; D not certain. The CDR3 loop spans 12 amino acids. Germline lookup yields CDR1 DFQATT and CDR2 SNEGSKA (reference sequence). V shed 1 base and J shed 6 bases, with 7 bases lying between them. CDR3 sequence: CSARGERNEQFF. CDR3 sequence (DNA): TGCAGTGCTAGAGGGGAACGCAATGAGCAGTTCTTC.

The gene calls are TRBV6-1 and TRBJ2-5; 14 bases match TRBD2. Trimming cost V 10 bases and J 5 bases; bases outside gene matches: 6. The germline gives CDR1 MNHNS, CDR2 SASEGT. CDR3 length: 14 amino acids. CDR3 loop: CATGTSGSTETQYF. The CDR3 bases are TGTGCCACCGGGACTAGCGGGAGCACTGAGACCCAGTACTTC.

The chain recombines TRBV11-2 with TRBJ1-4; D is uncertain. The CDR3 totals 16 residues. V shed 1 base and J shed 0 bases, with 9 bases lying between them. Per germline, CDR1 SGHAT and CDR2 FQNNGV. CDR3 sequence: CASSLVGLTTNEKLFF. The DNA for the CDR3 is TGTGCCAGCAGCTTAGTAGGCTTAACAACTAATGAAAAACTGTTTTTT.

This clonotype has ten or more counts. V is TRBV19 and J is TRBJ1-1; possibly TRBD1 for D (6 bases). V gave up 5 bases and J gave up 0 bases, with 19 bases separating them. This CDR3 has 17 residues. The germline CDR1 and CDR2 sequences are LNHDA and SQIVND (reference sequence). The DNA of the CDR3 is TGTGCCAGTAGTCCAGGTTACCGGGGGCCCATGAACACTGAAGCTTTCTTT. Its translation is CASSPGYRGPMNTEAFF.

This chain joins TRBV12-3 or TRBV12-4 and TRBJ2-2; D call uncertain. This CDR3 is 13 amino acids long. V lost 10 bases and J 2 bases, leaving 11 bases between the germline ends. This CDR3 is CANTDGNTGELFF. In DNA form, the CDR3 reads TGTGCCAACACGGACGGTAACACCGGGGAGCTGTTTTTT.

The chain is built from TRBV24-1 and TRBJ2-3; D may be TRBD1 (6 bases). The CDR3 is 15 residues long. Trimming took 9 bases from V and 3 from J, leaving 18 bases between them. The germline V gene encodes CDR1 KGHDR and CDR2 SFDVKD. The CDR3 DNA is TGTGCCACCGGACAGACTTTCCAAGGAACAGATACGCAGTATTTT. Its translation: CATGQTFQGTDTQYF.